A single sample is the source of the 13 T cell receptor beta chains below, sequenced in a study of cytomegalovirus exposure and HLA in healthy donors. 60 Vbeta and 13 Jbeta primers were used in PCR. Sequencing was performed with immunoSEQ multiplex PCR; in TCRdb, only in-frame clones are kept and a portion is missing. The sample shows 150,000 to 200,000 clones, 86% of them seen only once. The sequenced sample consisted of PBMCs. The receptors stem from a woman under 30 in good health and CMV-seronegative.

This clone occurred a few times. The CDR3 bases are TGTGCCAGCAGCTCCCGACGGGACTCCCCCTCTGGGGCCAACGTCCTGACTTTC. Amino acid sequence: CASSSRRDSPSGANVLTF. The chain carries TRBV7-9 and TRBJ2-6, with D perhaps matching TRBD2 (6 bases). V was trimmed by 4 bases and J by 0 bases, leaving 16 bases between them. Germline-derived CDR1 and CDR2 are SEHNR and FQNEAQ (reference sequence). CDR3 length equals 18 residues. Full variable domain (missing parts from reference TRBV7-9 and TRBJ2-6): DTGVSQNPRHKITKRGQNVTFRCDPISEHNRLYWYRQTLGQGPEFLTYFQNEAQLEKSRLLSDRFSAERPKGSFSTLEIQRTEQGDSAMYLCASSSRRDSPSGANVLTFGAGSRLTVL.

The rearrangement uses TRBV5-1 and TRBJ1-4; possible D gene TRBD1, 6 bases. Germline values: CDR1 SGHRS, CDR2 YFSETQ. V lost 2 bases to trimming and J lost 0 bases, with 11 bases between them. This CDR3 has 16 residues. In nucleotides, the CDR3 is TGCGCCAGCAGCTTACAGGGCGATTCAACTAATGAAAAACTGTTTTTT. Its translation is CASSLQGDSTNEKLFF.

V is TRBV27 and J is TRBJ1-5; 10 bases agree with TRBD1. CDR1 MNHEY and CDR2 SMNVEV come from the germline V gene (reference sequence). The CDR3 is 17 amino acids. V was pared by 4 bases and J by 3 bases, with 9 bases of the junction left unmatched. CDR3 region: CASSSRTGGSVNQPQHF. The CDR3 DNA is TGTGCCAGCAGTTCTCGGACAGGGGGGTCGGTCAATCAGCCCCAGCATTTT.

The rearrangement uses TRBV28 and TRBJ2-3; TRBD2 agrees at 14 bases. The germline V gene has CDR1 MDHEN and CDR2 SYDVKM. This CDR3 region has 17 residues. The V and J ends lost 2 bases and 5 bases, in that order; junction bases with no gene match: 6. CDR3 coding DNA: TGTGCCAGCAGTTTAGGGACTAGCGGGAGACCCGGAGATACGCAGTATTTT. This sequence encodes CASSLGTSGRPGDTQYF.

The chain joins TRBV27 to TRBJ2-6; 10 bases are shared with TRBD1. Germline CDR1 and CDR2: MNHEY and SMNVEV (reference sequence). This CDR3 region has 15 residues. V trimming: 8 bases; J trimming: 2 bases; junction bases outside the gene matches: 3. The chain's CDR3 is CASGTGAPGANVLTF. The CDR3 DNA follows: TGTGCCAGCGGGACAGGGGCCCCTGGGGCCAACGTCCTGACTTTC.

The genes are TRBV6-1 and TRBJ2-3, with a tentative D call TRBD1 (5 bases). Trimming left V 3 bases short and J 0 bases short, with 10 bases between. Germline V gene data show CDR1 as MNHNS and CDR2 as SASEGT. The CDR3 covers 15 residues. The CDR3 region has the DNA TGTGCCAGCAGTGAGCAAGGGGTTAGCACAGATACGCAGTATTTT. Translated: CASSEQGVSTDTQYF.

The chain joins TRBV9 to TRBJ1-2; D might be TRBD1 (5 bases). Looked up from germline, CDR1 is SGDLS and CDR2 is YYNGEE. V lost 0 bases and J lost 1, with 10 bases in between. The CDR3 has 15 amino acids. CDR3 nucleotide sequence: TGTGCCAGCAGCGTAGGGGACTCTGATAACTATGGCTACACCTTC. This gives the protein CASSVGDSDNYGYTF.

The chain recombines TRBV19 with TRBJ2-1; D is unclear. The CDR3 covers 15 residues. V was shortened by 3 bases and J by 0 bases, with 9 bases between the two germline ends. Germline V gene data show CDR1 as LNHDA and CDR2 as SQIVND (reference sequence). CDR3 residues: CASSIDSSSYNEQFF. CDR3 nucleotides: TGTGCCAGTAGTATTGACTCGAGCTCCTACAATGAGCAGTTCTTC.

The chain employs TRBV4-2 and TRBJ2-7; TRBD2 agrees at 11 bases. V lost 2 bases and J lost 7; bases outside the gene matches: 16. The V gene's germline CDR1 is LGHNA and CDR2 YNFKEQ. The CDR3 has 18 amino acids. The CDR3 region is CASSQRELGTSGLGEQYF. The CDR3 DNA reads as TGTGCCAGCAGCCAAAGGGAGCTCGGGACTAGCGGATTGGGGGAGCAGTACTTC.

V and J are TRBV7-8 and TRBJ2-5, with 8 bases matching TRBD1. The CDR3 runs 15 residues. After removal of 5 bases from V and 4 bases from J, the junction contained 9 bases not matched to a gene. CDR1 SGHVS and CDR2 FQNEAQ come from the germline V gene. CDR3 sequence reads: CASSPLRGRGETQYF. The CDR3 DNA reads TGTGCCAGCAGCCCGCTCAGGGGGCGCGGAGAGACCCAGTACTTC.

A word on this clone: In the same sample, other DNA sequences code for this CDR3. The chain carries TRBV6-5 and TRBJ1-1; no reliable D call. The CDR3 is 15 amino acids. Deletions cut 0 bases from V and 3 bases from J, with 11 bases between. The germline V gene encodes CDR1 MNHEY and CDR2 SVGAGI. The CDR3 bases are TGTGCCAGCAGTTACTCGAGTTTAGTCGACACTGAAGCTTTCTTT. Translated: CASSYSSLVDTEAFF.

The chain couples TRBV6-1 to TRBJ2-3, with 12 bases aligning to TRBD2. Germline V CDR1 and CDR2: MNHNS, SASEGT. The CDR3 has 15 amino acids. J gave up 4 bases and V 5 bases, and 4 bases lay outside the gene matches. The CDR3 here is CASSKTSGSSDTQYF. In nucleotides, the CDR3 is TGTGCCAGCAGTAAGACTAGCGGGAGTTCAGATACGCAGTATTTT.

The chain couples TRBV27 to TRBJ1-2; weak D call: TRBD1 (6 bases). Germline V CDR1 and CDR2: MNHEY, SMNVEV (reference sequence). With 6 bases removed from V and 6 bases from J, the gap between germline ends came to 14 bases. This CDR3 is built from 13 residues. CDR3 DNA: TGTGCCAGCAGGACCAGGGGAATTGATGGCTACACCTTC. Encoded protein: CASRTRGIDGYTF.